The entry below gives a single T cell receptor beta chain sequence along with its context. This sample was taken from a study of shared clonotypes between healthy human individuals. This CDR3 spans 17 amino acids. Trimming took off 0 bases at V and 1 base at J, with 15 bases between the two ends. Germline-derived CDR1 and CDR2 are SGHTA and FQGNSA. Splitting the CD4+ cells yielded a CD45RA+ naive subset and a CD45RA-negative memory subset. Genomic DNA of every subset was divided equally among multiple immunoSEQ plates. The method was immunoSEQ multiplex PCR; TCRdb's version includes in-frame clones alone and lacks a portion of them. The sample contains 2,500,000 or so clones, over 85% of which appear only once.

The V call is TRBV7-2, the J call TRBJ1-2; a weak D match, TRBD1 (6 bases). This sequence was found in a man aged 18 to 35 in good health. The specimen sequenced was naive CD4+ T cells sorted from blood. Documented subset: CD45RA+ positively selected. CDR3: CASSLAPFMDSNYGYTF. In DNA form, the CDR3 reads TGTGCCAGCAGCTTAGCGCCATTCATGGACAGTAACTATGGCTACACCTTC.